Listed here is a single T cell receptor (beta chain). Its antigen is unknown. Sequencing was performed with immunoSEQ multiplex PCR; in TCRdb, only in-frame clones are kept and a portion is missing. Here the sample spans under 3,500 clones, around 83% being singletons. This record belongs to a study of immune evolution from preneoplasia to lung adenocarcinoma. Resections took place in Japan or China from about 2014 to 2018. H&E slides confirmed each diagnosis, reviewed by two pathologists independently. Study-wide results and limits: Top clone share appeared to fall from AAH through AIS, MIA, adenocarcinoma. Clonality was highest in normal lung, lower in later-stage lesions apparently.

The TCR was taken from a person aged 35-50 years with lung adenocarcinoma. The sequencing sample was made of FFPE adjacent normal lung tissue.

The chain's CDR3 is CASSSQVGYTF. The CDR3 DNA follows: TGTGCCAGCAGCTCACAGGTTGGCTACACCTTC. This rearrangement joins TRBV9 to TRBJ1-2, with D maybe TRBD1 (5 bases). Germline V gene sequence: CDR1 SGDLS, CDR2 YYNGEE. The CDR3 totals 11 residues. V was trimmed by 4 bases and J by 7 bases, leaving 8 bases between them.